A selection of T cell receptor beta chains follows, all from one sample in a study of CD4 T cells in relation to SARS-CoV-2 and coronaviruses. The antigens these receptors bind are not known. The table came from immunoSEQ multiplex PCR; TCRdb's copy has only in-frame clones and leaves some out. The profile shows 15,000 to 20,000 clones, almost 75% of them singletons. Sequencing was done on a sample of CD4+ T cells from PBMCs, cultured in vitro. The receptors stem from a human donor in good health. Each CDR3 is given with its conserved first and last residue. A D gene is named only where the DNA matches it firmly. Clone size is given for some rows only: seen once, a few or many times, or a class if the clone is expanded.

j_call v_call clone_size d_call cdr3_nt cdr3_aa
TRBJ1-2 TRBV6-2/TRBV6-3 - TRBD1 TGTGCCAGCAGTTACGGGACAGGGGGAACTCGGGGCTACACCTTC CASSYGTGGTRGYTF
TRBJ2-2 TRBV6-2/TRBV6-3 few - TGTGCCAGCAGTTACAACGGAAACACCGGGGAGCTGTTTTTT CASSYNGNTGELFF
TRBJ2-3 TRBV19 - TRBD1 TGTGCCAGTAGTAACAGGGGGTCCACAGATACGCAGTATTTT CASSNRGSTDTQYF
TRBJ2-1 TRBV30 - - TGTGCCTGGAACGCGGGAAACACCTACAATGAGCAGTTCTTC CAWNAGNTYNEQFF
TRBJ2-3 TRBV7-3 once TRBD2 TGTGCCAGCAGCTTATGGGCTAGCGGAGATACGCAGTATTTT CASSLWASGDTQYF
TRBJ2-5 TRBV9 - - TGTGCCAGCAGCGTAACTGGGTCGGCCCAAGAGACCCAGTACTTC CASSVTGSAQETQYF
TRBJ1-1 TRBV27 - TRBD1 TGTGCCAGCAGTCACACAGGGGGCAGGGCTGAAGCTTTCTTT CASSHTGGRAEAFF
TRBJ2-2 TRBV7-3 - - TGTGCCAGCAGACTACTAGGAGAGGCCGGGGAGCTGTTTTTT CASRLLGEAGELFF
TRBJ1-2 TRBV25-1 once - TGTGCCAGCAGTGATTCCCGGCGTGGGGTCGATGGCTACACCTTC CASSDSRRGVDGYTF
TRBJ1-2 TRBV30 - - TGTGCCTGGACCCGGCTAAGGGGGACTAACTATGGCTACACCTTC CAWTRLRGTNYGYTF
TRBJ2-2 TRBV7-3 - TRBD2 TGTGCCAGCAGCTCCCCGGGACTAGCGGGAGGCACCGGGGAGCTGTTTTTT CASSSPGLAGGTGELFF
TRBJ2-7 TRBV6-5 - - TGTGCCAGTAGCTTAGCTTTCCACGAGCAGTACTTC CASSLAFHEQYF